This T cell receptor (beta chain) was observed in a study of T cell responses to AZD1222 COVID-19 vaccine. The CDR3 spans 13 residues. The J segment lost 6 bases and the V segment lost 4 bases, leaving 2 bases of the junction unmatched. Germline CDR1 is SGHTA and CDR2 is FQGNSA. Worth noting for this clone: Its antigen remains unknown.

Study-wide points: The study found vaccine-associated CD4 TCRs spanning spike, dominant at 160-218 and 743-854. There were mostly white British donors and more females than males, and clonal diversity was possibly underestimated.

Profiling relied on immunoSEQ multiplex PCR, and the TCRdb table lists in-frame clones only, not all of them. The sample holds 150,000 to 200,000 clones, 80% to 95% seen once. Analysis merged second doses at about 4 or about 12 weeks. The sample in question was peripheral blood, obtained 28 days after the second AZD1222 dose. The TCR originated in an adult who received the AZD1222 COVID-19 vaccine. This sequence joins TRBV7-2 and TRBJ1-5; TRBD1 agrees at 8 bases. CDR3 DNA: TGTGCCAGCAGCTACGACAGGGGTCAGCCCCAGCATTTT. Its protein is CASSYDRGQPQHF.